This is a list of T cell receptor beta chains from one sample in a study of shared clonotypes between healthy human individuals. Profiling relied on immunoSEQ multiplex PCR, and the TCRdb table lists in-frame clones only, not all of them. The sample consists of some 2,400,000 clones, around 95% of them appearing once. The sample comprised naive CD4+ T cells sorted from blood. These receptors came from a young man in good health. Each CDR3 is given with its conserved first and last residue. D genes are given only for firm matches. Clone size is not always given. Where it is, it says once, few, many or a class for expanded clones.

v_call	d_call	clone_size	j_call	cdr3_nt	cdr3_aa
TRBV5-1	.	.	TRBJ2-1	TGCGCCAGCAACCGCGACCTTAGCTCCTACAATGAGCAGTTCTTC	CASNRDLSSYNEQFF
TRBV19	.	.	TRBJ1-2	TGTGCCAGTAGTATACCGTACTTC	CASSIPYF
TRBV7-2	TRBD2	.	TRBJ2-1	TGTGCCAGCAGCGAAACTAGCGGGGGGGCCGTGATCTTC	CASSETSGGAVIF
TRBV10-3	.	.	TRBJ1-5	TGTGCCATCAGTGTCGATAGCAATCAGCCCCAGCATTTT	CAISVDSNQPQHF
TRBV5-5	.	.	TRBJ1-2	TGTGCCAGCAGCCCACTGACCGATAACTATGGCTACACCTTC	CASSPLTDNYGYTF
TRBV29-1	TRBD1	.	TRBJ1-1	TGCAGCGTTGGGGGACAGGGTACTGAAGCTTTCTTT	CSVGGQGTEAFF
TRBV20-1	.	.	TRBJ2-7	TGCAGTGCCGCGGGCCCCTACGAGCAGTACTTC	CSAAGPYEQYF
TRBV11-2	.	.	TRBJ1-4	TGTGCCAGCAGCGCCGGACAGAGCGAAAAACTGTTTTTT	CASSAGQSEKLFF
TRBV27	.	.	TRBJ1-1	TGTGCCAGCGGAATAGGCACTGAAGCTTTCTTT	CASGIGTEAFF
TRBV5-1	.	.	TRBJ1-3	TGCGCCAGCAGCTTAAAGGACGGTCCGAGCTCTGGAAACACCATATATTTT	CASSLKDGPSSGNTIYF
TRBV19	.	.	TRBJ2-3	TGTGCCAGTAGTCCTGGGGCCACAGATACGCAGTATTTT	CASSPGATDTQYF
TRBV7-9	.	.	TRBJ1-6	TGTGCCAGCAGCTTTACAGTGAATTCACCCCTCCACTTT	CASSFTVNSPLHF
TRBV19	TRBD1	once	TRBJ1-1	TGTGCCAGTAGTCCCCGAGCTCGACAGGGCGCTGGGAGCACTGAAGCTTTCTTT	CASSPRARQGAGSTEAFF
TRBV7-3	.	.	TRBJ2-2	TGTGCCAGCAGCTTATACGACGGGGAGCTGTTTTTT	CASSLYDGELFF
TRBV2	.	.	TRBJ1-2	TGTGCCAGCAGTGGGGACGCCGGCGGCTACACCTTC	CASSGDAGGYTF
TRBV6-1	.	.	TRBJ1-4	TGTGCCAGCAGGGCCGGAGGGTCTAATGAAAAACTGTTTTTT	CASRAGGSNEKLFF
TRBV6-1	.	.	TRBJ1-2	TGTGCCAGCAGTGAAAGAGGGCCCAACTATGGCTACACCTTC	CASSERGPNYGYTF
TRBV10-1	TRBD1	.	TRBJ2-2	TGCGCCAGCAGTGCAGGGGGCCTGAACACCGGGGAGCTGTTTTTT	CASSAGGLNTGELFF
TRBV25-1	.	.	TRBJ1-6	TGTGCCAGCAGAGATCGGTCTTATTCACCCCTCCACTTT	CASRDRSYSPLHF
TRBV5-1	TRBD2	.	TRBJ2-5	TGCGCCAGCAGCTTGGCTGCTAGCGGGGTCGGGAAGACCCAGTACTTC	CASSLAASGVGKTQYF
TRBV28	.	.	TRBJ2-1	TGTGCCAGCTGCCTTAGGGGGAACTACAATGAGCAGTTCTTC	CASCLRGNYNEQFF
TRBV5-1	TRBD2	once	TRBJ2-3	TGCGCCAGCAGCTTGGCCCCGCCGGGGGGTGGGACAGATACGCAGTATTTT	CASSLAPPGGGTDTQYF
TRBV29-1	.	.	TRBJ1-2	TGCAGCGTTCTTAGGGCAGGGGCTTCTAACTATGGCTACACCTTC	CSVLRAGASNYGYTF
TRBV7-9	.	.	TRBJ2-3	TGTGCCAGCAGTTTCTCTAGCGTGAATACGCAGTATTTT	CASSFSSVNTQYF
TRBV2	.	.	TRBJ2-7	TGTGCCAGCAGTGAAGTCGGTTACGAGCAGTACTTC	CASSEVGYEQYF
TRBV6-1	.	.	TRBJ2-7	TGTGCCAGCAGTCTAGCGCCGAGGGCCAACTACGAGCAGTACTTC	CASSLAPRANYEQYF
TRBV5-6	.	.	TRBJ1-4	TGTGCCAGCAGCTACAGCTCTGCAGAAAAACTGTTTTTT	CASSYSSAEKLFF
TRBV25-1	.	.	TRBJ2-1	TGTGCCAGCAGTCCCCGGGGATATGAGCAGTTCTTC	CASSPRGYEQFF
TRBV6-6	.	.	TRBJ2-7	TGTGCCAGCAGGGAGGGCGGACAGCCCTACGAGCAGTACTTC	CASREGGQPYEQYF
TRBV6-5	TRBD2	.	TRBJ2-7	TGTGCCAGCAGTTCACCAGGGACTAGCGGCTACGAGCAGTACTTC	CASSSPGTSGYEQYF
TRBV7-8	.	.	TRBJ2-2	TGTGCCAGCAGCTGGGCCGCCGCAACACGAAACACCGGGGAGCTGTTTTTT	CASSWAAATRNTGELFF
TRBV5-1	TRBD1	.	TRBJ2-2	TGCGCCAGCAGCCGGACAGGGGAGGACACCGGGGAGCTGTTTTTT	CASSRTGEDTGELFF
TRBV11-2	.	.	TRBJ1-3	TGTGCCAGCAGCTTAGAGAGTCACTCTGGAAACACCATATATTTT	CASSLESHSGNTIYF
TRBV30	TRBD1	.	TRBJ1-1	TGTGCCTGGAGCCGGGACAGGGGTTATACTGAAGCTTTCTTT	CAWSRDRGYTEAFF
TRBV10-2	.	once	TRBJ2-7	TGCGCCAGCAGTGATGGGAACACGGCCGAGCAGTACTTC	CASSDGNTAEQYF
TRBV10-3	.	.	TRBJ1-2	TGTGCCATCAGTTCTGGGGCCGAGGGGCTGAGCTATGGCTACACCTTC	CAISSGAEGLSYGYTF
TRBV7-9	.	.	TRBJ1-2	TGTGCCAGCAGCGACAACTATGGCTACACCTTC	CASSDNYGYTF
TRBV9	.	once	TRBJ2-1	TGTGCCAGTGGGGGGCCGTTCTCCTACAATGAGCAGTTCTTC	CASGGPFSYNEQFF
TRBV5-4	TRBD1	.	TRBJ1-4	TGTGCCAGCAGCTTGGTGGCAGGGGGGAATGAAAAACTGTTTTTT	CASSLVAGGNEKLFF
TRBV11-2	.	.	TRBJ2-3	TGTGCCAGCAGCTTACAACTAGGTGGAGATACGCAGTATTTT	CASSLQLGGDTQYF
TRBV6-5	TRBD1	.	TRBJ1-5	TGTGCCACCTGGACAGGGGGTTCTCAGCCCCAGCATTTT	CATWTGGSQPQHF
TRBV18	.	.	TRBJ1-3	TGTGCCAGCTCACCCGGGGCCGAAGGCACCATATATTTT	CASSPGAEGTIYF
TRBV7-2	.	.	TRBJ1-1	TGTGCCAGCAGCTTAAATTCAGTCGGGACTGAAGCTTTCTTT	CASSLNSVGTEAFF
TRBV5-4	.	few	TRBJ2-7	TGTGCCAGCAGCTATGACGGGCGGCTGAGGAGCGAGCAGTACTTC	CASSYDGRLRSEQYF
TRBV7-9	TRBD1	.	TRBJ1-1	TGTGCCAGCAGACCAGACAGGGAGAACACTGAAGCTTTCTTT	CASRPDRENTEAFF
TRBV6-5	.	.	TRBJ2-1	TGTGCCAGCAGTTACCTTCCGTATGAGCAGTTCTTC	CASSYLPYEQFF
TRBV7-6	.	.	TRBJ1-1	TGTGCCAGCAGCCCCGGGACACCGATATTGAACACTGAAGCTTTCTTT	CASSPGTPILNTEAFF
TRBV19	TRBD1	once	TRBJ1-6	TGTGCCAGTAGTTTACCGGGACAGAATTCACCCCTCCACTTT	CASSLPGQNSPLHF
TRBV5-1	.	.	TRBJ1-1	TGCGCCAGCAGCTTGGGTAGGGACATACCGAACACTGAAGCTTTCTTT	CASSLGRDIPNTEAFF
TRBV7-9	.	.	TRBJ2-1	TGTGCCAGCGCCGAACAGGGGATGGGAGGGAATGAGCAGTTCTTC	CASAEQGMGGNEQFF
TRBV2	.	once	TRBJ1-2	TGTGCCAGCAGTGAAACCGGGTGGGTCGTCACCTTC	CASSETGWVVTF
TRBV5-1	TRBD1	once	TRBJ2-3	TGCGCCAGCAGAAACGACAGGAAGGGGGCACATGATACGCAGTATTTT	CASRNDRKGAHDTQYF
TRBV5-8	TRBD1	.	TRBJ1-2	TGTGCCAGCAGCCTTTCCTTAGACAGGGCCTATGGCTACACCTTC	CASSLSLDRAYGYTF
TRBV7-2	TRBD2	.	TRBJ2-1	TGTGCCAGCAGCTGGGGGGGAGTCTACAATGAGCAGTTCTTC	CASSWGGVYNEQFF
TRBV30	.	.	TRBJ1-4	TGTGCCTGGAGTGTACAGTGGGAAAAACTGTTTTTT	CAWSVQWEKLFF